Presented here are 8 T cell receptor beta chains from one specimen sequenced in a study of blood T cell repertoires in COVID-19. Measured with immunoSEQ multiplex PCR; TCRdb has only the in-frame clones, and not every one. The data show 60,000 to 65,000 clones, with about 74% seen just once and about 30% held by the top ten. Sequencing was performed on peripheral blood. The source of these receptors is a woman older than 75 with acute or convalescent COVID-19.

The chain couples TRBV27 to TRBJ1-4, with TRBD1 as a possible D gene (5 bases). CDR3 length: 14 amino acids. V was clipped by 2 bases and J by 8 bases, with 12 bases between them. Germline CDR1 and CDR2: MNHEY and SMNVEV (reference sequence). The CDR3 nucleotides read TGTGCCAGCAGTTTAGCGGGGCCCGGAGAAAAACTGTTTTTT. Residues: CASSLAGPGEKLFF.

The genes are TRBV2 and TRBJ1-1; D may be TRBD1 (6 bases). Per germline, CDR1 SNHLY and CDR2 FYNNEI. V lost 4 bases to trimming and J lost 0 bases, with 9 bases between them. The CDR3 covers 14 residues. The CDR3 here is CASSVDSLNTEAFF. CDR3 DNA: TGTGCCAGCAGTGTGGACAGCCTGAACACTGAAGCTTTCTTT.

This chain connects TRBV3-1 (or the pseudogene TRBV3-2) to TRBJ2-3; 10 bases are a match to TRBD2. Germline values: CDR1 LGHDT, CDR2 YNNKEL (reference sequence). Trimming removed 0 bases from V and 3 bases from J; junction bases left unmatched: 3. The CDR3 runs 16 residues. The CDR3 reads CASSQDGAGGTDTQYF. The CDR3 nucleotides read TGTGCCAGCAGCCAAGATGGAGCGGGAGGGACAGATACGCAGTATTTT.

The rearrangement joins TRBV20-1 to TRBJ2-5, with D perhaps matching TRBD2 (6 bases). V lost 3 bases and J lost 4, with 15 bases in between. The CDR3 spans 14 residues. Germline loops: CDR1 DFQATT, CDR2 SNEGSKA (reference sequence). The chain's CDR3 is CSASVAGLVETQYF. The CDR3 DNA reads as TGCAGTGCTAGTGTGGCGGGACTTGTAGAGACCCAGTACTTC.

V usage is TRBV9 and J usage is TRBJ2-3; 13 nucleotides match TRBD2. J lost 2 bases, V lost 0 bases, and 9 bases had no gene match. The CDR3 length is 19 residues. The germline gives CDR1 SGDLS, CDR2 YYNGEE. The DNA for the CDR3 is TGTGCCAGCAGCGTAGTATCGGGACTAGCGGGAACCTACACAGATACGCAGTATTTT. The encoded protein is CASSVVSGLAGTYTDTQYF.

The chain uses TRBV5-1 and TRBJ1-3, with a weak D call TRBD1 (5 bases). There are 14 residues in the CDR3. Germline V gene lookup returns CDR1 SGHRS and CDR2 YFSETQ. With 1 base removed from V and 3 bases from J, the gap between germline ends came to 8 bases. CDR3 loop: CASSLSQGGNTIYF. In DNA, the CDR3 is TGCGCCAGCAGCTTGAGTCAGGGTGGAAACACCATATATTTT.

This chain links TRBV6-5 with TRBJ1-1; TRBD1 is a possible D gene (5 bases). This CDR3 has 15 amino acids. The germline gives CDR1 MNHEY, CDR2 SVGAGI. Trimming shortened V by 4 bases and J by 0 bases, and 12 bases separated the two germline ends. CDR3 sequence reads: CASSSLGGVNTEAFF. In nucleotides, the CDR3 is TGTGCCAGCAGTTCCCTTGGAGGGGTGAACACTGAAGCTTTCTTT.

CDR3 nucleotides: TGTGCCAGTACAATATCTAGCGGGAGGATTGATACGCAGTATTTT. This codes for CASTISSGRIDTQYF. The rearrangement joins TRBV6-5 to TRBJ2-3; TRBD2 aligns across 11 bases. The CDR3 extends over 15 amino acids. The J segment lost 6 bases and the V segment lost 9 bases, leaving 11 bases of the junction unmatched. Per the germline V gene, CDR1 is MNHEY and CDR2 is SVGAGI.